The 9 T cell receptor beta chains presented below share a single source sample, sequenced in a study of control samples from healthy donors and cancer patients. Libraries were prepared by immunoSEQ multiplex PCR; TCRdb keeps only in-frame clonotypes and omits some of them. The sample lists 100,000 to 150,000 clones; roughly 91% were seen once. The source material was PBMCs. These receptors came from a man aged 45-60 years with head and neck cancer.

The chain recombines TRBV24-1 with TRBJ2-3, with TRBD2 identical over 13 bases. Germline V CDR1 and CDR2: KGHDR, SFDVKD. The ends lost 5 bases at V and 0 bases at J; junction bases unmatched: 13. The CDR3 runs to 20 residues. The DNA of the CDR3 is TGTGCCACCAGTGCCTTACCGGGACTAGCGGGGACCACTAGCACAGATACGCAGTATTTT. It yields the protein CATSALPGLAGTTSTDTQYF.

The chain couples TRBV5-4 to TRBJ1-2; 12 nucleotides match TRBD1. Germline V gene sequence: CDR1 SGHNT, CDR2 YYREEE (reference sequence). The V and J ends lost 4 bases and 4 bases, in that order; junction bases with no gene match: 2. The CDR3 consists of 14 residues. CDR3 DNA: TGTGCCAGCAGCGGGACAGGGGGCCTCTATGGCTACACCTTC. It yields the protein CASSGTGGLYGYTF.

The chain couples TRBV18 to TRBJ2-7; TRBD1 might be the D (6 bases). CDR1 is KGHSH and CDR2 is LQKENI in the germline V gene. The CDR3 has 14 amino acids. V was cut by 2 bases and J by 0 bases, with 8 bases left in between. CDR3: CASSPTGSSYEQYF. The CDR3 DNA reads as TGTGCCAGCTCACCAACAGGGAGCTCCTACGAGCAGTACTTC.

The gene calls are TRBV24-1 and TRBJ2-3; no clear D gene. The CDR3 runs to 13 residues. V was cut by 4 bases and J by 2 bases, with 6 bases left in between. Germline-derived CDR1 and CDR2 are KGHDR and SFDVKD. The CDR3 DNA is TGTGCCACCAGTGAGGACCCCACAGATACGCAGTATTTT. This codes for CATSEDPTDTQYF.

The rearrangement joins TRBV18 to TRBJ1-2; TRBD1 aligns across 9 bases. J lost 6 bases, V lost 6 bases, and 8 bases had no gene match. Germline lookup yields CDR1 KGHSH and CDR2 LQKENI. The CDR3 has 14 residues. CDR3 residues: CASSPSGTGNGYTF. In DNA, the CDR3 is TGTGCCAGCTCGCCTTCCGGGACAGGGAATGGCTACACCTTC.

The chain joins TRBV18 to TRBJ2-7; D ambiguous. V shed 3 bases and J shed 4 bases, with 7 bases lying between them. The CDR3 has 12 amino acids. Germline assignment: CDR1 KGHSH and CDR2 LQKENI. The CDR3 region is CASSPDLYEQYF. The CDR3, as DNA: TGTGCCAGCTCACCGGATTTATACGAGCAGTACTTC.

V usage is TRBV5-1 and J usage is TRBJ2-2; 12 bases map to TRBD2. CDR1 and CDR2 (germline): SGHRS, YFSETQ. V was clipped by 0 bases and J by 5 bases; unmatched bases: 5. The CDR3 has 17 residues. The CDR3 coding sequence is TGCGCCAGCAGCTTGGCCCGGACTAGCGGGGTTACCGGGGAGCTGTTTTTT. It yields the protein CASSLARTSGVTGELFF.

The CDR3 DNA reads as TGTGCCAGCAGCCAATCGGGAAACTATGGCTACACCTTC. Translation: CASSQSGNYGYTF. The J gene is TRBJ1-2, the V gene TRBV7-3; D gene ambiguous. This CDR3 spans 13 amino acids. Trimming cost V 5 bases and J 2 bases, with 9 bases left between them. Germline CDR1 reads SGHTA; CDR2 reads FQGTGA. The variable domain in full, completed from reference TRBV7-3 and TRBJ1-2, reads GAGVSQTPSNKVTEKGKYVELRCDPISGHTALYWYRQSLGQGPEFLIYFQGTGAADDSGLPNDRFFAVRPEGSVSTLKIQRTERGDSAVYLCASSQSGNYGYTFGSGTRLTVV.

The rearrangement uses TRBV4-3 and TRBJ2-7, with TRBD2 as a possible D gene (7 bases). The germline V gene encodes CDR1 LGHNA and CDR2 YSLEER. V was pared by 1 base and J by 1 base, with 20 bases between. The CDR3 runs 18 residues. CDR3 sequence: CASSQGTRGSGGSYEQYF. The CDR3, as DNA: TGCGCCAGCAGCCAAGGGACTAGGGGGAGCGGAGGGTCCTACGAGCAGTACTTC.